The following is a T cell receptor (beta chain) sequence with its context. Its specific antigen is unknown. It has no much larger one-base neighbor in the sample; base qualities were not kept. TCRbeta CDR3 regions were profiled by bias-controlled multiplex PCR amplification of genomic DNA with the immunoSEQ Assay. Under the source paper's analysis protocol: The absolute abundance of each unique TCRbeta CDR3 region was quantified after sequences were collapsed and filtered. Differential abundance was tested with a binomial (Fisher-equivalent) model and with a beta-binomial model adding time-dependent variance fitted from healthy donors. Clones with fewer than 5 combined templates were removed, and differential abundance was called for clones with a Benjamini-Hochberg FDR below 0.01. In the beta-binomial model, variance was expressed as a function of the total template count across the two samples, in the form v = (b*log(k)+a)^2. TCRdb carries this immuneACCESS record with in-frame sequences only. Its versions omit some clonotypes, under half of them owing to an unresolved V gene in the studies checked, with the rest unexplained. From that table come the V and J calls and clone size; the DNA was used to work out D and trimming. The sample has under 150,000 clones on record, around 84% of them singletons. The ten largest clones represent roughly 3.3% of the sample.

This sample stems from a study of identifying expanded T cells in peripheral blood (dated by TCRdb to the late 2010s). Study-wide context: Technical replicates were generated by sequencing separate aliquots of the same genomic DNA pool, and four replicates were compared pairwise.

No immune events, such as infections, were documented for the healthy donors during the collection period. Blood repertoires from healthy donors were used as a training cohort for calibrating time-dependent variance in a beta-binomial model of differential abundance of T-cell clones. There were about 10 healthy donors in the training cohort, of whom 3 were female and 7 were male. On average the donors were around 44 years old, and their ages spanned about 25 to 64 years. Whole blood from each healthy donor was obtained from a commercial supplier and was collected at three time points around 2 weeks apart. For immunosequencing, genomic DNA was extracted from unsorted whole blood. The research as a whole found: For all healthy donors, the variance in clone template counts between approximately 2-week samples rose significantly as total template count increased. Both the number of clones called differentially abundant and the false-positive rate were significantly reduced by the beta-binomial model across all healthy-donor time intervals. The authors expected that biological variance in healthy repertoires might rise further over much longer intervals, such as months to years. Approximately 1.2 differentially abundant clones were flagged by the binomial model between technical replicates, whereas about 16 and 19 were flagged over approximately two weeks and four weeks, respectively.

Source material: blood. The clonotype originates from a person aged 18 to 75 in good health.

The bases are TGTGCCAGCAGTGAGTTTTCTAGCCTAGGTGAGCAGTACTTC. Its protein reads: CASSEFSSLGEQYF. The chain uses TRBV2 and TRBJ2-7; the D gene is perhaps TRBD2, on 5 matching bases. V loses 3 bases of germline sequence and J loses 7 bases, and the interval between the two ends is 16 bases. From cysteine to phenylalanine, the CDR3 is 14 amino acids long. Just the 42-base CDR3 DNA is kept, in frame starting at base 1. CDR1 and CDR2 are drawn from the germline V gene: SNHLY, FYNNEI.